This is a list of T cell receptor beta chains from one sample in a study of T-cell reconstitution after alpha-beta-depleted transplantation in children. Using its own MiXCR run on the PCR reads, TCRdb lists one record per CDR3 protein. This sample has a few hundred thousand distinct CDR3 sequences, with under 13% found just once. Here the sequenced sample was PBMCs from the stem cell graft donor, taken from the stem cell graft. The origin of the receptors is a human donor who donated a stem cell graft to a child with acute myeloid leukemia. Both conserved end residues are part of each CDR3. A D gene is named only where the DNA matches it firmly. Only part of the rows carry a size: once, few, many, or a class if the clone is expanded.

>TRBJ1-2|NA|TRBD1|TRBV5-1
CATSLDQGDGYTF
TGCGCCACCAGCTTGGACCAGGGGGACGGCTACACCTTC
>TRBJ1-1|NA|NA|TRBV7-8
CASSLVQGNEAFF
TGTGCCAGCAGCTTAGTCCAGGGGAATGAAGCTTTCTTT
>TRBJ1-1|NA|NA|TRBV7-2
CASSSQGGAEAFF
TGTGCCAGCAGCTCCCAGGGTGGTGCTGAAGCTTTCTTT
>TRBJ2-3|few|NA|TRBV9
CASSVAPTGGTDTQYF
TGTGCCAGCAGCGTAGCTCCCACCGGAGGCACAGATACGCAGTATTTT
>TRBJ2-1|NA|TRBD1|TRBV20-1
CSARWTGNNEQFF
TGCAGTGCTAGGTGGACAGGGAACAATGAGCAGTTCTTC
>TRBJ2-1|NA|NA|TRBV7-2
CASSLERVISYNEQFF
TGTGCCAGCAGCCTCGAGAGAGTTATCTCCTACAATGAGCAGTTCTTC
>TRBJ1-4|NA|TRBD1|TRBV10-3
CAISESSQGAEKLFF
TGTGCCATCAGTGAGTCCAGCCAGGGGGCGGAAAAACTGTTTTTT
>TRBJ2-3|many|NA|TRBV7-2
CASSLRPRAGTDTQYF
TGTGCCAGCAGCTTACGGCCAAGGGCGGGCACAGATACGCAGTATTTT
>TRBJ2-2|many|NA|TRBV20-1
CSARPLGTLGELFF
TGCAGTGCTAGGCCCCTCGGCACCTTGGGGGAGCTGTTTTTT
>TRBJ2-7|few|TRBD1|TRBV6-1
CASSDWTGLSYEQYF
TGTGCCAGCAGTGATTGGACAGGGCTGTCCTACGAGCAGTACTTC
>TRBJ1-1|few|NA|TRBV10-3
CAIRVGGETEAFF
TGTGCCATCAGGGTGGGGGGGGAGACTGAAGCTTTCTTT
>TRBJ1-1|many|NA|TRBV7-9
CASSLFDTEAFF
TGTGCCAGCAGCTTATTTGACACTGAAGCTTTCTTT
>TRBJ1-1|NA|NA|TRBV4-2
CASSQDPSYTEAFF
TGTGCCAGCAGCCAAGATCCGAGTTACACTGAAGCTTTCTTT
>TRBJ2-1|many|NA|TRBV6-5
CASSFALLNEQFF
TGTGCCAGCAGTTTTGCGCTCCTCAATGAGCAGTTCTTC
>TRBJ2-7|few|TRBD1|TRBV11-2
CASSPLAGTGTYEQYF
TGTGCCAGCAGCCCTTTAGCCGGGACAGGAACTTACGAGCAGTACTTC
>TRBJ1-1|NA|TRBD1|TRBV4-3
CASSQVSGGVSEAFF
TGCGCCAGCAGCCAAGTTTCAGGGGGAGTCTCTGAAGCTTTCTTT
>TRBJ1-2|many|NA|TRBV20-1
CSVDTGWHYGYTF
TGCAGTGTGGATACAGGGTGGCATTATGGCTACACCTTC
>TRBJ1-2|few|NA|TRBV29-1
CSVVPGSTNYGYTF
TGCAGCGTTGTGCCCGGGAGCACTAACTATGGCTACACCTTC
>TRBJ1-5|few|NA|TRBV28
CASRRPGSQPQHF
TGTGCCAGCAGAAGGCCAGGAAGTCAGCCCCAGCATTTT
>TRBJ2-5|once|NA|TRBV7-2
CASSLATFGETQYF
TGTGCCAGCAGCTTAGCTACGTTTGGGGAGACCCAGTACTTC
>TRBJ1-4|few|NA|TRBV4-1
CASSQDRWQGNEKLFF
TGCGCCAGCAGCCAAGATCGGTGGCAGGGAAATGAAAAACTGTTTTTT
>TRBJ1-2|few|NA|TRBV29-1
CSVANRENYGYTF
TGCAGCGTTGCGAACAGGGAAAACTATGGCTACACCTTC
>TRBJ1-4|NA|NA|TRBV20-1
CSASARGAGEKLFF
TGCAGTGCTTCCGCACGGGGGGCGGGTGAAAAACTGTTTTTT
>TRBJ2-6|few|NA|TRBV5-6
CASSFVRVSGANVLTF
TGTGCCAGCAGCTTTGTCCGGGTCTCTGGGGCCAACGTCCTGACTTTC
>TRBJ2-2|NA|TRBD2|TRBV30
CAWSVPGGTGELFF
TGTGCCTGGAGTGTGCCGGGGGGGACCGGGGAGCTGTTTTTT
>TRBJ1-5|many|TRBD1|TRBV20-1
CSARQGGYSNQPQHF
TGCAGTGCTAGACAGGGGGGCTATAGCAATCAGCCCCAGCATTTT
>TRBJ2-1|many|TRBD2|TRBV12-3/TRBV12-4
CASRGLARDEQFF
TGTGCCAGCAGGGGACTAGCAAGGGATGAGCAGTTCTTC
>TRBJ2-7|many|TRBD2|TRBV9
CASSVGGSGSREQYF
TGTGCCAGCAGCGTAGGAGGTAGCGGGAGCAGGGAGCAGTACTTC
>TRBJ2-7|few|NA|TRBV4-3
CASSQVLPPLEQYF
TGCGCCAGCAGCCAAGTACTGCCTCCCCTCGAGCAGTACTTC
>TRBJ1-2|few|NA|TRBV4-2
CASSQDREVRHYGYTF
TGTGCCAGCAGCCAAGATCGAGAGGTTCGGCACTATGGCTACACCTTC
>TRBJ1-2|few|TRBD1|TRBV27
CASSFTGRGANYGYTF
TGTGCCAGCAGTTTCACCGGCAGGGGGGCCAACTATGGCTACACCTTC
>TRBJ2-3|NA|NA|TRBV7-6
CASSLERGDTQYF
TGTGCCAGCAGCTTAGAAAGAGGAGATACGCAGTATTTT
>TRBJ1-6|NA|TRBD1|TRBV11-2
CASSRAGGGDSPLHF
TGTGCCAGCAGCCGAGCAGGGGGAGGGGATTCACCCCTCCACTTT
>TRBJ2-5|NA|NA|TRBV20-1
CSGGLQETQYF
TGCAGTGGAGGACTGCAAGAGACCCAGTACTTC
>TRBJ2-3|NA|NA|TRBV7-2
CASAEGDTQYF
TGTGCCAGCGCCGAGGGGGATACGCAGTATTTT
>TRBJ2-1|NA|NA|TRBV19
CASSIFRGEQFF
TGTGCCAGTAGTATCTTCCGGGGTGAGCAGTTCTTC
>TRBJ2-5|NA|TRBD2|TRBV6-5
CASSYGAGGGETQYF
TGTGCCAGCAGTTACGGAGCGGGAGGTGGTGAGACCCAGTACTTC
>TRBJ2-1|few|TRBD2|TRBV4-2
CASSPPRGLAGIGNEQFF
TGTGCCAGCAGCCCACCCCGTGGACTAGCGGGAATCGGGAATGAGCAGTTCTTC
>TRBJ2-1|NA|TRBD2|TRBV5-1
CASSLVGLEAYNEQFF
TGCGCCAGCAGCTTGGTGGGACTAGAGGCATATAATGAGCAGTTCTTC
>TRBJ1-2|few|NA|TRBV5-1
CASSSQGGPYGYTF
TGCGCCAGCAGCTCACAGGGAGGCCCCTATGGCTACACCTTC
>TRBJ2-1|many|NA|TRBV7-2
CASSWVGGDEQFF
TGTGCCAGCAGCTGGGTGGGGGGCGATGAGCAGTTCTTC
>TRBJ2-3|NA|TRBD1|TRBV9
CASSGTGYTDTQYF
TGTGCCAGCAGCGGGACAGGATACACAGATACGCAGTATTTT